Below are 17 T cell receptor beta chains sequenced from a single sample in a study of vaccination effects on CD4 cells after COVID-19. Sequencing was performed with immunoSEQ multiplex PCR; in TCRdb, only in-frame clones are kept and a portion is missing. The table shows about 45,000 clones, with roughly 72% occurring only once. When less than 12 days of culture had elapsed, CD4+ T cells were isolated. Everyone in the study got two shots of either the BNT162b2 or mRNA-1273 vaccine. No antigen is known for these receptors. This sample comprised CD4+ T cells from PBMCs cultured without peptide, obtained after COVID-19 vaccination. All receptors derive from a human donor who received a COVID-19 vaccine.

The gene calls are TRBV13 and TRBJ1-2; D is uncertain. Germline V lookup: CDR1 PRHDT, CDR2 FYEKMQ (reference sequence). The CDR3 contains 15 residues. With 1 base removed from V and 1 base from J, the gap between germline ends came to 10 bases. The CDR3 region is CASSLARLNNYGYTF. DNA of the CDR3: TGTGCCAGCAGCTTAGCCCGGCTAAATAACTATGGCTACACCTTC.

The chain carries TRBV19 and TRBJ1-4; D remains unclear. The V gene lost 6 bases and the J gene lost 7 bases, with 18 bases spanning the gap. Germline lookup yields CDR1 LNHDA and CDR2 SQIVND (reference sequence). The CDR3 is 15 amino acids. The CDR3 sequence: CASRWRAVGFEKLFF. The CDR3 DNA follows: TGTGCCAGTAGGTGGCGGGCAGTTGGTTTTGAAAAACTGTTTTTT.

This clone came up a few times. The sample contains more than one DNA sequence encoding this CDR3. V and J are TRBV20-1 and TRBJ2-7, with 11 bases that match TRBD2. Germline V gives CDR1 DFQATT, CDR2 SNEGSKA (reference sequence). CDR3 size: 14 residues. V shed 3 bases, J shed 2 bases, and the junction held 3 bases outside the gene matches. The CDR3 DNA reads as TGCAGTGCTAGTCTGACTAGCGGGACCTACGAGCAGTACTTC. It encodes CSASLTSGTYEQYF.

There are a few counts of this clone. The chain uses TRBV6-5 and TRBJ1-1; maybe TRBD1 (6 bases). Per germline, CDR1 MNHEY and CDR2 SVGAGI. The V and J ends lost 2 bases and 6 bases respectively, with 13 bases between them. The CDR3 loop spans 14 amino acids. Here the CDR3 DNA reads TGTGCCAGCAGTTACGGCCAGGGGCTGGCTGAAGCTTTCTTT. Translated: CASSYGQGLAEAFF.

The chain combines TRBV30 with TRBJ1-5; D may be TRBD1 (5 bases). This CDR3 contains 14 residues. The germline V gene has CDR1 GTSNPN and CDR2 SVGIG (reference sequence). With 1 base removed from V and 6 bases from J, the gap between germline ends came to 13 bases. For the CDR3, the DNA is TGTGCCTGGAGTGGAAGGGGTTTGGGTCAGCCCCAGCATTTT. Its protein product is CAWSGRGLGQPQHF.

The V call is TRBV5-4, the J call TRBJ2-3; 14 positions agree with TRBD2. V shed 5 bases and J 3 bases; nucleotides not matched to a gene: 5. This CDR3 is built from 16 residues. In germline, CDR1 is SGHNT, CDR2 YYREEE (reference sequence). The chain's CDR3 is CASRRLAGGLTDTQYF. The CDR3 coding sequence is TGTGCCAGCAGGCGACTAGCGGGGGGGCTAACAGATACGCAGTATTTT.

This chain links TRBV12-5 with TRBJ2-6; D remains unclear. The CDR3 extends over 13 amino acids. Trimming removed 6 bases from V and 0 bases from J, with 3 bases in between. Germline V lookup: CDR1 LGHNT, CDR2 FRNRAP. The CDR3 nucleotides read TGTGCTAGTGGGACCTCTGGGGCCAACGTCCTGACTTTC. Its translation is CASGTSGANVLTF.

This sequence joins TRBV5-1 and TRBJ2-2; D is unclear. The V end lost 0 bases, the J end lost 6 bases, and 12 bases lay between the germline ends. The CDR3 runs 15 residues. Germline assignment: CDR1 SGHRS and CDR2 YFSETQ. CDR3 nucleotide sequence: TGCGCCAGCAGCTTGGTTGTCAGTCTTGCCGGGGAGCTGTTTTTT. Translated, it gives CASSLVVSLAGELFF.

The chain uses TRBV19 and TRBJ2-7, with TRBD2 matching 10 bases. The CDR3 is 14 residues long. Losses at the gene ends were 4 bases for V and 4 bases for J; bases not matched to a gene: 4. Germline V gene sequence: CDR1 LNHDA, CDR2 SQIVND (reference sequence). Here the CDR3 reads CASSNSGRYYEQYF. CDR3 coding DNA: TGTGCCAGTAGTAATAGCGGGAGGTATTACGAGCAGTACTTC.

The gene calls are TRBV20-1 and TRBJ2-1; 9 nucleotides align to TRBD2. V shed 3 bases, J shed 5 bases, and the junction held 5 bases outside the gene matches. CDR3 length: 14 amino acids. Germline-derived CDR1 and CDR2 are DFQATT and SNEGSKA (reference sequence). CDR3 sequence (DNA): TGCAGTGCTAGTCGAGCGGGAGGCGACAATGAGCAGTTCTTC. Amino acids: CSASRAGGDNEQFF.

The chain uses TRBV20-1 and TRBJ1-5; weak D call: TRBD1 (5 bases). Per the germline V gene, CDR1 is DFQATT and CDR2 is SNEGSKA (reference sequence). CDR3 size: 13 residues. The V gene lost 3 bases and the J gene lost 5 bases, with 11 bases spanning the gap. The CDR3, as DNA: TGCAGTGCTAGTACGGGGGATTATCAGCCCCAGCATTTT. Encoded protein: CSASTGDYQPQHF.

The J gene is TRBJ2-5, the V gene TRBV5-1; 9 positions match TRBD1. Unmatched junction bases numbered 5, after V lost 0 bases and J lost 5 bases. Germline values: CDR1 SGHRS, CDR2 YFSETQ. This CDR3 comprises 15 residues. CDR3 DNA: TGCGCCAGCAGCTTGGCCGGGACAGGGCAGGAGACCCAGTACTTC. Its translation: CASSLAGTGQETQYF.

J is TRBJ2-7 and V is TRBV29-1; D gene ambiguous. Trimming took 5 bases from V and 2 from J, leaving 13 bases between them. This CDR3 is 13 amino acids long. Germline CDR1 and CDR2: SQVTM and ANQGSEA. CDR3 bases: TGCAGCGTTCCGAGTGAGAACGCCTACGAGCAGTACTTC. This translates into CSVPSENAYEQYF.

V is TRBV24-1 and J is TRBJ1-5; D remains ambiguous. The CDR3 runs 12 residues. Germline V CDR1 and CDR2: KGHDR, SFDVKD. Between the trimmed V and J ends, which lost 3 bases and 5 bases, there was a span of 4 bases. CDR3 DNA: TGTGCCACCAGTGATGGATATCAGCCCCAGCATTTT. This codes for CATSDGYQPQHF.

The CDR3 protein is CASSQVSGSRETQYF. The CDR3 nucleotides read TGCGCCAGCAGCCAAGTGTCCGGGAGTAGGGAGACCCAGTACTTC. V is TRBV4-1 and J is TRBJ2-5; possibly TRBD2 for D (6 bases). Germline CDR1 reads MGHRA; CDR2 reads YSYEKL. V lost 1 base to trimming and J lost 5 bases, with 14 bases between them. The CDR3 consists of 15 residues.

The CDR3 coding sequence is TGTGCCAGCAGTTACAGGCCACCAGGGAGGAATTCACCCCTCCACTTT. This encodes CASSYRPPGRNSPLHF. The rearrangement joins TRBV6-6 to TRBJ1-6; D is possibly TRBD1 (5 bases). The CDR3 contains 16 residues. Trimming took 2 bases from V and 7 from J, leaving 15 bases between them. Germline CDR1 reads MNHNY; CDR2 reads SVGAGI (reference sequence).

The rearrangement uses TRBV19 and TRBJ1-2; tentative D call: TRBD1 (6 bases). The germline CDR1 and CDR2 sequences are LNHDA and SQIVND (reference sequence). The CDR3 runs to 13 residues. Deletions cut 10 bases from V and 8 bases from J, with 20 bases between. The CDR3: CATQGRASRGYTF. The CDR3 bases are TGTGCCACCCAGGGGAGGGCGTCTCGAGGCTACACCTTC.